This passage covers 21 T cell receptor beta chains from one sample sequenced in a study of CD8 T cells in ankylosing spondylitis. Study-level points and caveats: A TCR beta motif made of several highly homologous variants seemed typical of ankylosing spondylitis blood.

Their target antigens are unknown. TCRdb re-analysed the 5' RACE reads in MiXCR, keeping a single row per CDR3 protein. The top ten hold nearly 7% of the sample, which has hundreds of thousands of distinct CDR3 sequences, about 13% seen once. The sequenced material came from blood, either unsorted or a sorted T cell fraction (not recorded which). The receptor source for this set is a male donor with ankylosing spondylitis.

Ten or more counts support this clonotype. The genes are TRBV7-2 and TRBJ2-7, with a tentative D call TRBD2 (5 bases). The V gene's germline CDR1 is SGHTA and CDR2 FQGNSA. This CDR3 has 13 amino acids. V was clipped by 2 bases and J by 6 bases, with 11 bases between them. The CDR3: CASSLRGSLEQYV. The DNA for the CDR3 is TGTGCCAGCAGCTTAAGAGGGTCCCTCGAGCAGTACGTC.

V and J are TRBV12-3 or TRBV12-4 and TRBJ2-1; 7 bases fit TRBD2. The CDR3 has 14 amino acids. V dropped 10 bases and J dropped 6; count of bases not matched to a gene: 12. CDR3 sequence: CATWRGSERNEQFF. In DNA, the CDR3 is TGTGCCACCTGGCGCGGGAGTGAGCGCAATGAGCAGTTCTTC.

The gene calls are TRBV5-1 and TRBJ2-2, with TRBD2 identical over 9 bases. V lost 4 bases to trimming and J lost 2 bases; unmatched junction nucleotides: 12. Germline-derived CDR1 and CDR2 are SGHRS and YFSETQ. This CDR3 spans 18 amino acids. Written as DNA, the CDR3 is TGCGCCAGCAGCCGGGGCGGCCTAGCGGGACTCAACACCGGGGAGCTGTTTTTT. As protein: CASSRGGLAGLNTGELFF.

This clonotype was seen a handful of times. V and J are TRBV11-3 and TRBJ2-1; D could derive from TRBD1 or TRBD2 (7 bases each). Germline V gene lookup returns CDR1 SGHNT and CDR2 YENEEA. V was shortened by 3 bases and J by 4 bases, with 13 bases between the two germline ends. This CDR3 is 15 amino acids long. CDR3 sequence reads: CASSLRQGGYNEQFF. The CDR3 DNA reads as TGTGCCAGCAGCTTGAGACAGGGAGGGTACAATGAGCAGTTCTTC.

V and J are TRBV19 and TRBJ2-2; 9 positions match TRBD2. The CDR3 contains 15 residues. Per the germline V gene, CDR1 is LNHDA and CDR2 is SQIVND (reference sequence). V was pared by 7 bases and J by 7 bases, with 10 bases of the junction left unmatched. The CDR3 loop reads CASNRGASGIGELFF. DNA for the CDR3: TGTGCCAGTAACAGGGGAGCTAGCGGGATCGGGGAGCTGTTTTTT.

The CDR3 here is CATQRLANYEQYV. The CDR3 DNA is TGTGCCACCCAACGGCTAGCGAACTACGAGCAGTACGTC. The chain has TRBV28 and TRBJ2-7, with a possible D match to TRBD2 (6 bases). The ends were cut back, 10 bases at V and 3 bases at J, with 16 bases in the middle. The CDR3 is 13 amino acids. CDR1 is MDHEN and CDR2 is SYDVKM in the germline V gene.

There are many counts of this clonotype. The chain employs TRBV11-3 and TRBJ2-1, with D hard to call. The V gene lost 0 bases and the J gene lost 9 bases, with 9 bases spanning the gap. The CDR3 loop spans 13 amino acids. Germline V gives CDR1 SGHNT, CDR2 YENEEA. The CDR3 loop reads CASSLEPHGEQFF. The DNA of the CDR3 is TGTGCCAGCAGCTTAGAGCCCCACGGTGAGCAGTTCTTC.

This clonotype was seen more than once but under ten times. The gene calls are TRBV25-1 and TRBJ2-1, with TRBD2 matching over 12 bases. This CDR3 comprises 17 residues. Trimming took 3 bases from V and 10 from J; bases not matched to a gene: 13. The germline V gene encodes CDR1 MGHDK and CDR2 SYGVNS. CDR3 in DNA: TGTGCCAGCAGTGATCTCTCCCTAGCGGGAGGGAGGGCCGAGCAGTTCTTC. Its protein is CASSDLSLAGGRAEQFF.

This clonotype came up a few times. V gene TRBV7-9 combines with J gene TRBJ2-5; a weak D match, TRBD2 (6 bases). The germline V gene encodes CDR1 SEHNR and CDR2 FQNEAQ (reference sequence). CDR3 length equals 12 residues. V was clipped by 10 bases and J by 4 bases, with 13 bases between them. The CDR3 sequence is CATWDFGETQYF. CDR3 DNA: TGTGCCACTTGGGACTTCGGAGAGACCCAGTACTTC.

V gene TRBV5-1 combines with J gene TRBJ2-1, with D maybe TRBD2 (5 bases). Deletions cut 0 bases from V and 0 bases from J, with 13 bases between. There are 17 residues in the CDR3. The germline gives CDR1 SGHRS, CDR2 YFSETQ. CDR3 protein: CASSLEYSGSSYNEQFF. CDR3 in DNA: TGCGCCAGCAGCTTGGAGTATTCGGGGAGCTCCTACAATGAGCAGTTCTTC.

This clonotype came up many times. The rearrangement links TRBV7-9 to TRBJ2-7; weak D call: TRBD1 (5 bases). Germline CDR1 and CDR2: SEHNR and FQNEAQ (reference sequence). V was cut by 5 bases and J by 5 bases, with 16 bases left in between. This CDR3 region has 14 residues. The CDR3 DNA is TGTGCCAGCAGCAGGGGCGATTTAGCCCACGAGCAGTACTTC. This codes for CASSRGDLAHEQYF.

This clonotype was seen repeatedly, ten times or more. The chain joins TRBV12-3 or TRBV12-4 to TRBJ2-1, with 14 bases lining up with TRBD2. The ends lost 5 bases at V and 9 bases at J; junction bases unmatched: 6. The CDR3 totals 15 residues. The CDR3 nucleotides are TGTGCCAGCAGTGCGACTAGCGGGAGGGAGGGTGAGCAGTTCTTC. Amino acid sequence: CASSATSGREGEQFF.

DNA for the CDR3: TGTGCCAGCACCAAACTAACGGGGCCCATCTACGAGCAGTACTTC. Its translation is CASTKLTGPIYEQYF. The J gene is TRBJ2-7, the V gene TRBV7-2, with D perhaps assigned TRBD1 or TRBD2 (5 bases each). This CDR3 is built from 15 residues. Germline CDR1 reads SGHTA; CDR2 reads FQGNSA. The V end lost 7 bases, the J end lost 3 bases, and 19 bases lay between the germline ends.

The chain couples TRBV6-2 or TRBV6-3 to TRBJ2-2; D unclear. The V end was cut by 7 bases, the J end by 3 bases, with 15 bases between. CDR1 and CDR2 from the germline V gene are MNHEY and SVGEGT. This CDR3 is 15 amino acids long. The CDR3: CASTPGRLDTGELFF. The CDR3 nucleotides are TGTGCCAGCACCCCTGGGCGGTTGGACACCGGGGAGCTGTTTTTT.

This clonotype was counted a few times. The chain uses TRBV4-2 and TRBJ1-2; no firm D call. The CDR3 has 14 amino acids. From germline, CDR1 is LGHNA and CDR2 YNFKEQ. V gave up 3 bases and J gave up 1 base, with 9 bases separating them. CDR3 sequence: CASSHLADNYGYTF. CDR3 bases: TGTGCCAGCAGCCATTTGGCAGATAACTATGGCTACACCTTC.

This clonotype was counted between two and nine times. The CDR3 DNA reads as TGTGCCACCAGCAGAGATCGAGGGAGACAGCCGGTTAATCAGCCCCAGCATTTT. This sequence encodes CATSRDRGRQPVNQPQHF. The chain employs TRBV15 and TRBJ1-5, with D possibly TRBD1 on 5 matching bases. The CDR3 has 18 amino acids. The germline V gene has CDR1 LNHNV and CDR2 YYDKDF (reference sequence). Trimming left V 0 bases short and J 4 bases short, with 19 bases between.

This clonotype came up a few times. This rearrangement joins TRBV18 to TRBJ1-2; TRBD1 matches 7 bases. The V segment lost 8 bases and the J segment 3 bases; nucleotides outside the gene matches: 6. The germline V gene has CDR1 KGHSH and CDR2 LQKENI. The CDR3 is 13 residues long. CDR3 DNA sequence: TGTGCCAGCCTGACAGGGATCGACTATGGCTACACCTTC. This sequence encodes CASLTGIDYGYTF.

This clonotype was detected a few times. The gene calls are TRBV25-1 and TRBJ1-6, with a weak D call TRBD1 (6 bases). The V gene lost 4 bases and the J gene lost 3 bases, with 10 bases spanning the gap. CDR3 length equals 15 residues. Germline V gene sequence: CDR1 MGHDK, CDR2 SYGVNS. The CDR3 spells CASSAGALYNSPLHF. The CDR3 DNA follows: TGTGCCAGCAGTGCAGGGGCTCTCTATAATTCACCCCTCCACTTT.

This clonotype was seen a handful of times. The chain couples TRBV7-6 to TRBJ2-2, with TRBD2 matching over 8 bases. This CDR3 comprises 16 residues. Germline V gives CDR1 SGHVS, CDR2 FNYEAQ. The V segment lost 8 bases and the J segment 4 bases; nucleotides outside the gene matches: 12. This chain's CDR3 is CASAPGAGGFTGELFF. DNA for the CDR3: TGTGCCAGCGCTCCCGGGGCGGGAGGTTTCACCGGGGAGCTGTTTTTT.

This chain uses TRBV27 with TRBJ2-3; 8 bases line up with TRBD1. Germline CDR1 MNHEY, CDR2 SMNVEV (reference sequence). J gave up 3 bases and V 7 bases, and 3 bases lay outside the gene matches. The CDR3 consists of 13 residues. CDR3 residues: CASIRQGTDTQYF. CDR3 bases: TGTGCCAGCATCCGACAGGGGACAGATACGCAGTATTTT.

The CDR3 DNA follows: TGCGCCAGCAGCCCCGTTCTCGGAACGGGACCCTTGTCAGATACGCAGTATTTT. Translation gives CASSPVLGTGPLSDTQYF. The chain is built from TRBV5-1 and TRBJ2-3; either TRBD1 or TRBD2 may supply D (5 bases each). The CDR3 covers 18 residues. Germline CDR1 SGHRS, CDR2 YFSETQ. V was clipped by 4 bases and J by 4 bases, with 25 bases between them.